A single sample gave rise to the 30 T cell receptor beta chains below, sequenced in a study of vaccination and CD4 T cells after COVID-19. Sequenced with the Oncomine TCR Beta short-read assay was DNA taken from cultured CD4+ T cells. Via MiXCR, TCRdb re-called the PCR reads, giving one row per CDR3 protein. The data hold 20,000 or so distinct CDR3 sequences, with 48% observed a single time. No cognate antigen is known for these TCRs. Treatment indicated: roughly nine-day PBMC culture with coronavirus spike peptide pools or control peptides (ViraFEST assay). The specimen sequenced was CD4+ T cells from blood, cultured in vitro. Receptors were obtained from a human donor who had recovered from COVID-19.

The rearrangement joins TRBV20-1 to TRBJ2-5, with D possibly TRBD1 on 5 matching bases. V was shortened by 4 bases and J by 2 bases, with 11 bases between the two germline ends. From germline, CDR1 is DFQATT and CDR2 SNEGSKA (reference sequence). The CDR3 consists of 13 residues. CDR3 sequence: CSAKTEPQETQYF. The CDR3 DNA reads TGCAGTGCTAAGACAGAGCCTCAAGAGACCCAGTACTTC.

This clonotype was seen only a few times. The chain joins TRBV6-1 to TRBJ1-1, with a weak D call TRBD1 (5 bases). Germline-derived CDR1 and CDR2 are MNHNS and SASEGT. The ends were cut back, 7 bases at V and 5 bases at J, with 11 bases in the middle. CDR3 length: 12 residues. The CDR3: CASTGQHTEAFF. CDR3 in DNA: TGTGCCAGCACCGGACAACATACTGAAGCTTTCTTT.

In DNA form, the CDR3 reads TGCGCCAGCAGTGGACTAGCGGGAGAATCGGGCCTCGAGCAGTACTTC. It yields the protein CASSGLAGESGLEQYF. The chain combines TRBV10-1 with TRBJ2-7, with 12 bases identical to TRBD2. The V gene end was trimmed by 4 bases and the J gene end by 6 bases; junction bases not matched to a gene: 10. The V gene's germline CDR1 is WNHNN and CDR2 SYGVQD (reference sequence). This CDR3 has 16 residues.

V is TRBV10-2 and J is TRBJ2-2; possibly TRBD1 for D (5 bases). CDR1 is WSHSY, CDR2 SAAADI, per germline. The CDR3 consists of 14 residues. Trimming took off 4 bases at V and 2 bases at J, with 8 bases between the two ends. The CDR3 DNA reads as TGCGCCAGCAGTGGGCAGGGAAACACCGGGGAGCTGTTTTTT. Translating it yields CASSGQGNTGELFF.

The rearrangement uses TRBV12-5 and TRBJ2-5; D is tentatively TRBD1 or TRBD2 (5 bases each). Trimming took off 3 bases at V and 5 bases at J, with 13 bases between the two ends. The CDR3 consists of 14 residues. Germline CDR1 and CDR2: LGHNT and FRNRAP. CDR3 in amino acids: CASGFFGATETQYF. The CDR3 region has the DNA TGTGCTAGTGGTTTTTTCGGGGCAACGGAGACCCAGTACTTC. The entire variable domain, with the rest obtained from reference TRBV12-5 and TRBJ2-5, is as follows: DARVTQTPRHKVTEMGQEVTMRCQPILGHNTVFWYRQTMMQGLELLAYFRNRAPLDDSGMPKDRFSAEMPDATLATLKIQPSEPRDSAVYFCASGFFGATETQYFGPGTRLLVL.

The rearrangement links TRBV28 to TRBJ2-2; 8 positions agree with TRBD2. There are 15 residues in the CDR3. The germline CDR1 and CDR2 sequences are MDHEN and SYDVKM. V lost 7 bases and J lost 7; bases outside the gene matches: 11. CDR3: CASTPGTRVGGELFF. The CDR3 DNA reads TGTGCCAGCACCCCCGGGACTAGGGTGGGCGGGGAGCTGTTTTTT.

This clonotype was seen only a few times. The chain is built from TRBV30 and TRBJ1-2, with a possible D match to TRBD1 (5 bases). Trimming took off 0 bases at V and 8 bases at J, with 16 bases between the two ends. Germline V gene lookup returns CDR1 GTSNPN and CDR2 SVGIG (reference sequence). The CDR3 loop spans 14 amino acids. The DNA for the CDR3 is TGTGCCTGGAGTGTACATCGGGGGAAAAGAGGCTACACCTTC. It translates to CAWSVHRGKRGYTF.

The chain links TRBV27 to TRBJ2-2, with 7 nucleotides matching TRBD2. The CDR3 is made up of 15 amino acids. The germline gives CDR1 MNHEY, CDR2 SMNVEV (reference sequence). J gave up 5 bases and V 6 bases, and 9 bases lay outside the gene matches. The CDR3 is CASSPRGSGTGELFF. For the CDR3, the DNA is TGTGCCAGCAGCCCCCGGGGTAGCGGGACCGGGGAGCTGTTTTTT.

V is TRBV10-1 and J is TRBJ2-1; 10 nucleotides line up with TRBD1. CDR1 and CDR2 (germline): WNHNN, SYGVQD (reference sequence). Trimming took 5 bases from V and 2 from J; bases not matched to a gene: 3. This CDR3 is built from 15 residues. The CDR3 loop reads CASSFGQGAYNEQFF. CDR3 nucleotides: TGCGCCAGCAGTTTCGGACAGGGGGCCTACAATGAGCAGTTCTTC.

This chain links TRBV20-1 with TRBJ2-5; D tentatively fits TRBD1 or TRBD2 (5 bases each). Germline V gene sequence: CDR1 DFQATT, CDR2 SNEGSKA (reference sequence). The V end lost 1 base, the J end lost 3 bases, and 18 bases lay between the germline ends. The CDR3 runs 16 residues. In DNA form, the CDR3 reads TGCAGTGCTAGAGTCTCCGAGGACTCACAGGAAGAGACCCAGTACTTC. This sequence encodes CSARVSEDSQEETQYF.

This clonotype is medium-sized by share. The gene calls are TRBV27 and TRBJ1-2; 7 positions match TRBD1. The V segment lost 5 bases and the J segment 5 bases; nucleotides outside the gene matches: 8. CDR1 and CDR2 from the germline V gene are MNHEY and SMNVEV (reference sequence). The CDR3 sequence is 14 residues long. CDR3 DNA sequence: TGTGCCAGCAGTCCTCGGGGACAGTGGTATGGCTACACCTTC. Protein: CASSPRGQWYGYTF.

This clonotype has just a few counts. CDR3 bases: TGTGCCAGCAGTTACAGCTATGGCTACACCTTC. This encodes CASSYSYGYTF. The chain is built from TRBV6-2 or TRBV6-3 and TRBJ1-2; D ambiguous. CDR3 length equals 11 residues. V dropped 2 bases and J dropped 4 bases, with 2 bases sitting between them. The germline CDR1 and CDR2 sequences are MNHEY and SVGEGT.

The chain carries TRBV29-1 and TRBJ1-3; D remains unclear. CDR3 size: 12 residues. Germline-derived CDR1 and CDR2 are SQVTM and ANQGSEA. The ends were cut back, 3 bases at V and 3 bases at J, with 6 bases in the middle. CDR3 region: CSVDAGGNTIYF. As DNA, the CDR3 is TGCAGCGTTGATGCCGGTGGAAACACCATATATTTT.

V usage is TRBV5-1 and J usage is TRBJ1-1, with D possibly being TRBD1 (5 bases). Germline CDR1 reads SGHRS; CDR2 reads YFSETQ. V shed 0 bases and J shed 3 bases, with 9 bases lying between them. This CDR3 is built from 14 residues. The chain's CDR3 is CASSLVRGDTEAFF. The CDR3 DNA reads TGCGCCAGCAGCTTGGTGCGGGGGGACACTGAAGCTTTCTTT.

This clonotype was seen a few times. The rearrangement uses TRBV11-3 and TRBJ1-1; 7 nucleotides agree with TRBD1. Germline-derived CDR1 and CDR2 are SGHNT and YENEEA. The length of the CDR3 is 12 residues. Germline trimming cut 5 bases from V and 7 bases from J; bases unmatched to any gene: 4. CDR3 protein: CASSTRDSEAFF. CDR3 DNA: TGTGCCAGCAGCACCCGGGACAGTGAAGCTTTCTTT.

The rearrangement links TRBV11-2 to TRBJ1-6; no reliable D call. The CDR3 is made up of 16 amino acids. Trimming removed 0 bases at V and 7 bases at J, with 13 bases between. Germline V CDR1 and CDR2: SGHAT, FQNNGV. The CDR3 reads CASSLDWVIPNSPLHF. For the CDR3, the DNA is TGTGCCAGCAGCTTAGATTGGGTCATACCCAATTCACCCCTCCACTTT.

The chain joins TRBV3-1 to TRBJ1-1; D unresolved. V was pared by 0 bases and J by 2 bases, with 7 bases between. Germline CDR1 and CDR2: LGHDT and YNNKEL (reference sequence). The CDR3 consists of 14 residues. The CDR3 loop is CASSQEGLNTEAFF. CDR3 bases: TGTGCCAGCAGCCAAGAAGGCTTAAACACTGAAGCTTTCTTT.

This clonotype appeared a few times. The rearrangement uses TRBV28 and TRBJ1-2, with D perhaps matching TRBD1 (6 bases). V lost 1 base and J lost 4, with 7 bases in between. Germline-derived CDR1 and CDR2 are MDHEN and SYDVKM. The CDR3 runs 13 residues. The chain's CDR3 is CASSLSGVYGYTF. The CDR3 DNA reads as TGTGCCAGCAGTTTATCAGGGGTCTATGGCTACACCTTC.

This clonotype has just a few counts. This chain links TRBV27 with TRBJ2-7; TRBD2 agrees at 11 bases. The CDR3 loop spans 21 amino acids. The germline V gene has CDR1 MNHEY and CDR2 SMNVEV (reference sequence). After removal of 3 bases from V and 2 bases from J, the junction contained 21 bases not matched to a gene. Here the CDR3 reads CASSLPRQGLLLAGEAYEQYF. CDR3 sequence (DNA): TGTGCCAGCAGTTTGCCCAGACAGGGGCTGCTACTAGCGGGAGAGGCCTACGAGCAGTACTTC.

The V and J genes are TRBV10-3 and TRBJ1-1, with D possibly being TRBD1 (6 bases). Germline V gene sequence: CDR1 ENHRY, CDR2 SYGVKD. V lost 6 bases and J lost 2, with 19 bases in between. CDR3 length: 16 residues. The CDR3 nucleotides are TGTGCCATCAGCCTTCAAGACGGGGGGGCTAACACTGAAGCTTTCTTT. The encoded protein is CAISLQDGGANTEAFF.

J is TRBJ1-6 and V is TRBV12-3 or TRBV12-4, with TRBD1 as a possible D gene (5 bases). Deletions cut 5 bases from V and 9 bases from J, with 14 bases between. This CDR3 has 14 amino acids. DNA of the CDR3: TGTGCCAGCAGTCCCCCCAGGGCCGTTTCACCCCTCCACTTT. Its translation: CASSPPRAVSPLHF.

The chain carries TRBV7-9 and TRBJ2-4, with a weak D call TRBD1 (6 bases). Germline V lookup: CDR1 SEHNR, CDR2 FQNEAQ (reference sequence). V lost 5 bases and J lost 0, with 14 bases in between. The CDR3 totals 16 residues. CDR3 loop: CASSLRDTLAKNIQYF. CDR3 sequence (DNA): TGTGCCAGCAGCCTTAGGGACACCCTAGCCAAAAACATTCAGTACTTC.

This clonotype was detected only a few times. The chain uses TRBV21-1 and TRBJ2-1; the table calls TRBD2, which could not be checked here. TRBV21-1 is described as a pseudogene. This CDR3 has 17 residues. CDR3 bases: TGTGCCAGCAGCAAAGATGTGACTAGCGGGAGGGCGAATGAGCAGTTCTTC. Translated, it gives CASSKDVTSGRANEQFF.

V is TRBV5-1 and J is TRBJ2-2, with TRBD1 matching over 7 bases. CDR1 is SGHRS and CDR2 is YFSETQ in the germline V gene. V lost 5 bases and J lost 1; bases outside the gene matches: 8. The CDR3 extends over 16 amino acids. The CDR3 is CASRPPGQLNTGELFF. The CDR3, as DNA: TGCGCCAGCAGACCTCCGGGACAGCTGAACACCGGGGAGCTGTTTTTT.

The gene calls are TRBV7-2 and TRBJ1-5; tentative D call: TRBD1 (6 bases). Germline loops: CDR1 SGHTA, CDR2 FQGNSA. The CDR3 runs to 15 residues. Trimming removed 5 bases at V and 1 base at J, with 12 bases between. The CDR3 protein is CASSRERGSNQPQHF. CDR3 in DNA: TGTGCCAGCAGCCGGGAAAGGGGGAGCAATCAGCCCCAGCATTTT.

This clonotype was found a few times. CDR3 amino acids: CASSQERGAGTF. The CDR3 nucleotides read TGTGCCAGCAGCCAAGAAAGAGGTGCGGGCACCTTC. The gene calls are TRBV3-1 and TRBJ1-2; D gene ambiguous. The CDR3 consists of 12 residues. The germline V and J ends were trimmed by 0 bases and 13 bases, with 12 bases remaining between them. CDR1 is LGHDT, CDR2 YNNKEL, per germline (reference sequence).

The rearrangement links TRBV6-1 to TRBJ2-1; 8 bases are a match to TRBD2. CDR1 MNHNS and CDR2 SASEGT come from the germline V gene. The CDR3 has 12 amino acids. Trimming at V came to 10 bases and at J to 4 bases, leaving 3 bases not matched to a gene. CDR3 sequence: CATGGAYNEQFF. The CDR3 DNA reads TGTGCCACGGGGGGGGCGTACAATGAGCAGTTCTTC.

The chain uses TRBV24-1 and TRBJ1-1; 7 nucleotides line up with TRBD1. Germline V gene sequence: CDR1 KGHDR, CDR2 SFDVKD. This CDR3 is 13 amino acids long. The junction had 7 bases not matched to a gene; V was cut back by 3 bases and J by 10 bases. In DNA, the CDR3 is TGTGCCACCAGTGATAGAACAGGGGAAGGAGCTTTCTTT. Amino acids: CATSDRTGEGAFF.

In its sample, this clonotype is large (0.1 to 1%). The rearrangement links TRBV7-9 to TRBJ1-4; tentative D call: TRBD1 (5 bases). The CDR3 has 14 amino acids. The V end lost 4 bases, the J end lost 3 bases, and 9 bases lay between the germline ends. From germline, CDR1 is SEHNR and CDR2 FQNEAQ (reference sequence). The CDR3 region is CASSYRDPNEKLFF. The CDR3 DNA sequence: TGTGCCAGCAGCTACCGGGACCCTAATGAAAAACTGTTTTTT.

Written as DNA, the CDR3 is TGTGCCAGCAGTGTAACAGGACAACTAGCCAAAAACATTCAGTACTTC. Amino acids: CASSVTGQLAKNIQYF. The chain has TRBV12-3 or TRBV12-4 and TRBJ2-4, with a possible D match to TRBD1 (5 bases). V was trimmed by 5 bases and J by 0 bases, leaving 14 bases between them. The CDR3 is made up of 16 amino acids.